Sequencing of this T cell receptor (beta chain) was carried out in a study of cytomegalovirus exposure and HLA in healthy donors. Study-wide points: TCR sequences were mostly rare, though some public TCRs occurred in many donors. TCR clusters originating in the first cohort tended to co-occur in the approximately 120 validation repertoires, according to a later analysis. The study designated 160 or so TCR beta chains cytomegalovirus-associated.

The donors were members of the validation cohort, which comprised around 110 subjects and was separate from the first cohort of roughly 700 subjects. The CDR3 runs 14 residues. Germline V gene sequence: CDR1 SGHVS, CDR2 FQNEAQ. V lost 3 bases and J lost 6; bases outside the gene matches: 4. About this clone itself: Its target is unknown.

Here immunoSEQ multiplex PCR was the method, and the copy in TCRdb shows in-frame clones only, minus some. The table lists a few hundred thousand clones, about 90% of them singletons. V and J are TRBV7-8 and TRBJ2-7, with 11 positions matching TRBD2. The TCR comes from a man aged 18 to 35 in good health and CMV-seropositive. Sequencing was carried out using PBMCs. As DNA, the CDR3 is TGTGCCAGCAGCTTGACTAGCGGGACGGGCGAGCAGTACTTC. This codes for CASSLTSGTGEQYF.